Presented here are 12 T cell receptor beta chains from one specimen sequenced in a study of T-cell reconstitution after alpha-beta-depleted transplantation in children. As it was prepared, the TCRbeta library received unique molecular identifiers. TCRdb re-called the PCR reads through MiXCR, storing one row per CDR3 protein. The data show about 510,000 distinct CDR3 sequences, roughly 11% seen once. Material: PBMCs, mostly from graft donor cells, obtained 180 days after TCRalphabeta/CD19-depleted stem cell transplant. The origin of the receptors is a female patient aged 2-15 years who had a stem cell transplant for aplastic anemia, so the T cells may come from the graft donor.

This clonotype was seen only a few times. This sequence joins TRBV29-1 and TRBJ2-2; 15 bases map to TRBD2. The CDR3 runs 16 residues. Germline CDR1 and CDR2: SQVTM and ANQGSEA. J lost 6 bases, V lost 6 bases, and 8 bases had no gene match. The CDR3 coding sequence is TGCAGCGTGGCCGGACTAGCGGGAGGGTATTCCGGGGAGCTGTTTTTT. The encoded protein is CSVAGLAGGYSGELFF.

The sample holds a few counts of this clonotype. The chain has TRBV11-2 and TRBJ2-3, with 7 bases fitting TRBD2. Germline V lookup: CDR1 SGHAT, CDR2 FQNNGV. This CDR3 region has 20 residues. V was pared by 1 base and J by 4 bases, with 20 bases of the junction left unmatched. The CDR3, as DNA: TGTGCCAGCAGCTTAGTGGGGACTTGGGGGAGGGCCCAGTTAGCAGATACGCAGTATTTT. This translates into CASSLVGTWGRAQLADTQYF.

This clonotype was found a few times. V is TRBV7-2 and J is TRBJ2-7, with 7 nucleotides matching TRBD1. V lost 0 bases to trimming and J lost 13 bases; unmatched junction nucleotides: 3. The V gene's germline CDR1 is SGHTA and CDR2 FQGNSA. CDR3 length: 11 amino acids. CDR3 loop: CASSLADRAYF. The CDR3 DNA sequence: TGTGCCAGCAGCTTAGCCGACAGGGCCTACTTC.

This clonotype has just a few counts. The CDR3 nucleotides are TGTGCCAGCAGTTTAGTGACTAGCGGGACCGACAATGAGCAGTTCTTC. It specifies CASSLVTSGTDNEQFF. The genes are TRBV27 and TRBJ2-1, with 11 bases aligning to TRBD2. After removal of 2 bases from V and 5 bases from J, the junction contained 5 bases not matched to a gene. Per germline, CDR1 MNHEY and CDR2 SMNVEV (reference sequence). This CDR3 is built from 16 residues.

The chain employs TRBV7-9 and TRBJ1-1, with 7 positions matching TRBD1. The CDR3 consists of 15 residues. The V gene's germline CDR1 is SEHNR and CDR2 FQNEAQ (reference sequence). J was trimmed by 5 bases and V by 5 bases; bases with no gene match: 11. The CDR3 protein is CASSAGEGGLTEAFF. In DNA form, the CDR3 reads TGTGCCAGCAGCGCGGGGGAAGGGGGCCTAACTGAAGCTTTCTTT.

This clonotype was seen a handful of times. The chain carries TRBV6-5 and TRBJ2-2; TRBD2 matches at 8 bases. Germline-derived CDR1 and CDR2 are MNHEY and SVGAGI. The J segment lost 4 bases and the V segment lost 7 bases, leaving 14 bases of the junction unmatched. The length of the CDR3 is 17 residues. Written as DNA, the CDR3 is TGTGCCAGCACTTTACGCGGTCTAGCGGGCACCACCGGGGAGCTGTTTTTT. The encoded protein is CASTLRGLAGTTGELFF.

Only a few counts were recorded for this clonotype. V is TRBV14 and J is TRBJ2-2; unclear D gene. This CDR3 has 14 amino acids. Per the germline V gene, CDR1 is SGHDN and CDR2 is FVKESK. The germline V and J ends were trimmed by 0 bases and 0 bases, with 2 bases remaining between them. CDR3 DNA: TGTGCCAGCAGCCAAGATGCGAACACCGGGGAGCTGTTTTTT. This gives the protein CASSQDANTGELFF.

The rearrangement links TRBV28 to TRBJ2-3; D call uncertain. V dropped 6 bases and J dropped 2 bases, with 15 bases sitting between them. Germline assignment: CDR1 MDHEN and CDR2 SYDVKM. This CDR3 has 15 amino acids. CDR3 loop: CASRPPVGSTDTQYF. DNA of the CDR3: TGTGCCAGCAGGCCCCCGGTGGGATCCACAGATACGCAGTATTTT.

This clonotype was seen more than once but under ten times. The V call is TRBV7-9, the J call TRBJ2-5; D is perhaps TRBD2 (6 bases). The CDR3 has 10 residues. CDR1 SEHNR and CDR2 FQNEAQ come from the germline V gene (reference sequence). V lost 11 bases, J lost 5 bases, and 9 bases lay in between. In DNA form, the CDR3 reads TGTGCCCCAGGGAGGGAGACCCAGTACTTC. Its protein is CAPGRETQYF.

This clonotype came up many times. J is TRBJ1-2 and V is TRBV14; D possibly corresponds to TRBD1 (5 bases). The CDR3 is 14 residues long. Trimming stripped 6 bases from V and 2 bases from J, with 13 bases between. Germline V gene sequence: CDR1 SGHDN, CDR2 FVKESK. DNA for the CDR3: TGTGCCAGCAGGGCCGGGACGGCGAACTATGGCTACACCTTC. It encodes CASRAGTANYGYTF. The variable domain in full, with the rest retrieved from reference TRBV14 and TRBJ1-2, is EAGVTQFPSHSVIEKGQTVTLRCDPISGHDNLYWYRRVMGKEIKFLLHFVKESKQDESGMPNNRFLAERTGGTYSTLKVQPAELEDSGVYFCASRAGTANYGYTFGSGTRLTVV.

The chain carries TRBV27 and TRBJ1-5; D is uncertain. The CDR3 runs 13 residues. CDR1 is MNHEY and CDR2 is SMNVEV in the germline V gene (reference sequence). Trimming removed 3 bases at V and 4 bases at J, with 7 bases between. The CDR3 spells CASSFFSNQPQHF. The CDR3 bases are TGTGCCAGCAGTTTCTTCAGTAATCAGCCCCAGCATTTT.

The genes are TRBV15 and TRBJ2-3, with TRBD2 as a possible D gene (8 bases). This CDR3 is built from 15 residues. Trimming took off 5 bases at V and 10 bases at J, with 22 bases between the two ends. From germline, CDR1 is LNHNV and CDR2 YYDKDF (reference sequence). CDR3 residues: CATSGGQAAGGPQYF. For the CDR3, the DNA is TGTGCCACCAGCGGAGGACAGGCCGCGGGAGGCCCGCAGTATTTT.